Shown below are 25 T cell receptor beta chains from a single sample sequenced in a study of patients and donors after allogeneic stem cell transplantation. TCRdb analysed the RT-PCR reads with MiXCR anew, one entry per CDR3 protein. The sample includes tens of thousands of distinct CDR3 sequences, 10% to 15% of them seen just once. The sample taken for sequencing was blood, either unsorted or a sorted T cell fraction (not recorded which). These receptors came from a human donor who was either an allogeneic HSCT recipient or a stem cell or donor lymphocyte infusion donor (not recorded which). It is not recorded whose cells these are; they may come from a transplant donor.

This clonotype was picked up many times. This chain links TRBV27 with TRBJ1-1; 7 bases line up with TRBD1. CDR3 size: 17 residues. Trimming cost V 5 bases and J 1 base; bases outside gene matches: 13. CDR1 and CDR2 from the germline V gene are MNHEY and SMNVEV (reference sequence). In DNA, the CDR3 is TGTGCCAGCAGTCACCTAGGTCTACAGGGGACGAACACTGAAGCTTTCTTT. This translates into CASSHLGLQGTNTEAFF.

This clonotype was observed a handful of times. CDR3 protein: CASSERWLAGAYEQYF. For the CDR3, the DNA is TGTGCCAGCAGTGAAAGGTGGCTAGCGGGAGCTTACGAGCAGTACTTC. The chain couples TRBV2 to TRBJ2-7; 10 nucleotides line up with TRBD2. Looked up from germline, CDR1 is SNHLY and CDR2 is FYNNEI. J gave up 4 bases and V 2 bases, and 8 bases lay outside the gene matches. This CDR3 contains 16 residues.

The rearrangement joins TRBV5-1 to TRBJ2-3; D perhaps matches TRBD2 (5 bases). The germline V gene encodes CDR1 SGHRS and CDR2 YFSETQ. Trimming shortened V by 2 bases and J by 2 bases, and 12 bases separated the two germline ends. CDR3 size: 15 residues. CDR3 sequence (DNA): TGCGCCAGCAGCTTTGGGAGTCAGTCCACAGATACGCAGTATTTT. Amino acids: CASSFGSQSTDTQYF. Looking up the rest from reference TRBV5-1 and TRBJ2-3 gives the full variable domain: KAGVTQTPRYLIKTRGQQVTLSCSPISGHRSVSWYQQTPGQGLQFLFEYFSETQRNKGNFPGRFSGRQFSNSRSEMNVSTLELGDSALYLCASSFGSQSTDTQYFGPGTRLTVL.

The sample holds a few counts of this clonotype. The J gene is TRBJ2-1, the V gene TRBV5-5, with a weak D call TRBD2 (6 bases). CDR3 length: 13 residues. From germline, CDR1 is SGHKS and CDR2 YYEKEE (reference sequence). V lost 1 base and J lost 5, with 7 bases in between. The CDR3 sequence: CASSLWTNNEQFF. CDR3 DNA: TGTGCCAGCAGCTTGTGGACTAACAATGAGCAGTTCTTC.

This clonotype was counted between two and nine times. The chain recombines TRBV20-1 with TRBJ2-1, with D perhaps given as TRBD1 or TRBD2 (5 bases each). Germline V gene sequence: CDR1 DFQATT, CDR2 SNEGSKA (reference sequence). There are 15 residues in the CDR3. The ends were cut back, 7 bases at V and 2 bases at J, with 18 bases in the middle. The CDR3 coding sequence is TGCAGTGTGGCCCGGGGCCCGGGAACCTACAATGAGCAGTTCTTC. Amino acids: CSVARGPGTYNEQFF.

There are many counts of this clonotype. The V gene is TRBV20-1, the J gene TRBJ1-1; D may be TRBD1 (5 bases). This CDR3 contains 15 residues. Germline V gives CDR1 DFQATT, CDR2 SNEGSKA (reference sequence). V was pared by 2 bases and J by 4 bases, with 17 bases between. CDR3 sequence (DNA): TGCAGTGCTAGATGGGGGGACCTCCTCAGCACTGAAGCTTTCTTT. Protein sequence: CSARWGDLLSTEAFF.

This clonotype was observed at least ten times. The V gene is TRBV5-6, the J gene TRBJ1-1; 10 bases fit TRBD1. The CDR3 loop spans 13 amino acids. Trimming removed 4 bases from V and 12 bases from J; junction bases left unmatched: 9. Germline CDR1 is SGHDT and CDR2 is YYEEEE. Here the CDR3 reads CASSPMDRGRTFF. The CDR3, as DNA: TGTGCCAGCAGCCCAATGGACAGGGGGAGGACTTTCTTT.

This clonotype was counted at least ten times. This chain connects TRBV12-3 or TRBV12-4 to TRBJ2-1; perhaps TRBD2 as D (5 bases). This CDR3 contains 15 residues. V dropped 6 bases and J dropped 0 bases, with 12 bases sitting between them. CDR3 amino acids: CASRIGSSSYNEQFF. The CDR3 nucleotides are TGTGCCAGCAGAATTGGGAGCAGCTCCTACAATGAGCAGTTCTTC.

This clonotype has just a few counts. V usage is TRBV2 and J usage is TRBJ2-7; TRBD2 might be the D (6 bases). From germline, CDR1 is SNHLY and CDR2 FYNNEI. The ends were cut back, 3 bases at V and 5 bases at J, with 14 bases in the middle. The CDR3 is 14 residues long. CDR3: CASSEAGSSDEQYF. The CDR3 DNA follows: TGTGCCAGCAGTGAGGCGGGGAGTTCGGACGAGCAGTACTTC.

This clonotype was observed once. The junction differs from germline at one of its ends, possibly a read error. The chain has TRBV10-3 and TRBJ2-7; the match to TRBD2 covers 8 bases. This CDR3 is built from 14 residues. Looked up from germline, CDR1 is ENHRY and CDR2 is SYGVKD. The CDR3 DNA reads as TGTGCCATCAGCGCTTCGGGACTAGTATACGGGCAGTACTTC. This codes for CAISASGLVYGQYF.

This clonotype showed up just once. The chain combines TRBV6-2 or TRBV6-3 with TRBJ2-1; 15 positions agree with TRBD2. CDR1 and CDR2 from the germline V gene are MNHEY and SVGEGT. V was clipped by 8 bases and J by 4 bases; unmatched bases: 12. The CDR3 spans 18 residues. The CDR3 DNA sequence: TGTGCCAGCGGCCTTCCGGGACTAGCGGGAGGAAGGTACAATGAGCAGTTCTTC. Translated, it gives CASGLPGLAGGRYNEQFF.

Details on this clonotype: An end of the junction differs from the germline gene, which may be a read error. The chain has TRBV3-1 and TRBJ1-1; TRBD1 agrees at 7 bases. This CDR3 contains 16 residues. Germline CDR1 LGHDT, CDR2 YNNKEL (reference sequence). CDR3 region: CACSQGQVLWNTEAFF. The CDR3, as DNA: TGTGCCTGCAGCCAAGGACAGGTCCTTTGGAACACTGAAGCTTTCTTT. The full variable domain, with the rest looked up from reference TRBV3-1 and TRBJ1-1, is DTAVSQTPKYLVTQMGNDKSIKCEQNLGHDTMYWYKQDSKKFLKIMFSYNNKELIINETVPNRFSPKSPDKAHLNLHINSLELGDSAVYFCACSQGQVLWNTEAFFGQGTRLTVV.

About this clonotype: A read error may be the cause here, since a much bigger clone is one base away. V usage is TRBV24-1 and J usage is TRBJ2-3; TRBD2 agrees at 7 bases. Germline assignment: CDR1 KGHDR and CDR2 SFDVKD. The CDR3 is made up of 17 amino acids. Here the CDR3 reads CTTSGKAVAGSTDTQYF. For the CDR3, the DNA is TGTACCACCAGCGGGAAAGCGGTAGCGGGTAGCACAGATACGCAGTATTTT.

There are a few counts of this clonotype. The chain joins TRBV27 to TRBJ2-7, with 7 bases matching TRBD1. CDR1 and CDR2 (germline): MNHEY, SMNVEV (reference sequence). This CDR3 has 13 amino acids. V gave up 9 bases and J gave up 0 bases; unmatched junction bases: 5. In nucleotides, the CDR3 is TGTGCCAGTGCACAGGGGCCCTCCTACGAGCAGTACTTC. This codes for CASAQGPSYEQYF.

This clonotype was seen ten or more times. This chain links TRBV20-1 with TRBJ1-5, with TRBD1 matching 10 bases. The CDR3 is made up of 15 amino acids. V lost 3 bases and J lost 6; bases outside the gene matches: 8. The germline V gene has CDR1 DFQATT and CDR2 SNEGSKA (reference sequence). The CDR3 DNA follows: TGCAGTGCTAGGCCCGGGACAGGGGTAGGTCAGCCCCAGCATTTT. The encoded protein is CSARPGTGVGQPQHF.

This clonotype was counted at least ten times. The CDR3 spells CASSYSGTGGQKLFF. CDR3 bases: TGTGCCAGCAGTTACTCGGGGACAGGGGGCCAAAAACTGTTTTTT. The chain couples TRBV6-5 to TRBJ1-4; 12 bases are shared with TRBD1. Trimming at V came to 0 bases and at J to 9 bases, leaving 2 bases not matched to a gene. Germline CDR1 and CDR2: MNHEY and SVGAGI. This CDR3 contains 15 residues.

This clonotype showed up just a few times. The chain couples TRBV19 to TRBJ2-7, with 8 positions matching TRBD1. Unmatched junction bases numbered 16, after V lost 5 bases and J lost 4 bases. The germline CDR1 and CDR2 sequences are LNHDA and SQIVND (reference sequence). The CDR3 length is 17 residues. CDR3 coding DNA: TGTGCCAGTAGTCCTGCTGGGATTGGAGACAGGGGTTACGAGCAGTACTTC. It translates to CASSPAGIGDRGYEQYF.

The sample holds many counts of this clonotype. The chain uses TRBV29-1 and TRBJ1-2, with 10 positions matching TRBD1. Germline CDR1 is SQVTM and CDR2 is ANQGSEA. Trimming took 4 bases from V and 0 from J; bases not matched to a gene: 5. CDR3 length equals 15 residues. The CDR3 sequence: CSVVGQGYPNYGYTF. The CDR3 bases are TGCAGCGTTGTGGGACAGGGGTACCCTAACTATGGCTACACCTTC.

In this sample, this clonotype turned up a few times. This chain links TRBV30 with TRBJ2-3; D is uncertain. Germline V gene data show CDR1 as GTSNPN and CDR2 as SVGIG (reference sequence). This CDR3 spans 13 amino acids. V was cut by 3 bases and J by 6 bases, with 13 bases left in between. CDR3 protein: CAWRDHSWDTQYF. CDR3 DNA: TGTGCCTGGAGGGACCACTCTTGGGATACGCAGTATTTT.

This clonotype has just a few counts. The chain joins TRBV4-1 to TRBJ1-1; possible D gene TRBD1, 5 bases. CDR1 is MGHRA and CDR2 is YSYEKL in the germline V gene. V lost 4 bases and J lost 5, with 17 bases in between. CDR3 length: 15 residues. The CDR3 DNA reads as TGCGCCAGCAGCCCGGGACTCTCGAGGGAAACTGAAGCTTTCTTT. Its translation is CASSPGLSRETEAFF.

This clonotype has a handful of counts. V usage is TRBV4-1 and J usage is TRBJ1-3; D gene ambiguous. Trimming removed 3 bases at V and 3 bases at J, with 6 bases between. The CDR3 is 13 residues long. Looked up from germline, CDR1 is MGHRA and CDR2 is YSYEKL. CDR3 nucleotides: TGCGCCAGCAGCCATCCCGATGGAAACACCATATATTTT. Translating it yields CASSHPDGNTIYF.

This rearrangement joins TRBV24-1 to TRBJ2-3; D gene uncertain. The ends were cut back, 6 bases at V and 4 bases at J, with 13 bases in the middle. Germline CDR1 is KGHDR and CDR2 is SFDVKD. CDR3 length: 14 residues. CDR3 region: CATSPLGNSDTQYF. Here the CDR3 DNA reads TGTGCCACCAGTCCCCTTGGCAATTCAGATACGCAGTATTTT.

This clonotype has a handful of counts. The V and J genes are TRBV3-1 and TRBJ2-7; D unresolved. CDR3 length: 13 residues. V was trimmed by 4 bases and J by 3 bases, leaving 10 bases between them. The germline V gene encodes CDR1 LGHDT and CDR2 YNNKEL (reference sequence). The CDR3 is CASSLAPGYEQYF. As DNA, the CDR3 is TGTGCCAGCAGCCTGGCCCCCGGCTACGAGCAGTACTTC.

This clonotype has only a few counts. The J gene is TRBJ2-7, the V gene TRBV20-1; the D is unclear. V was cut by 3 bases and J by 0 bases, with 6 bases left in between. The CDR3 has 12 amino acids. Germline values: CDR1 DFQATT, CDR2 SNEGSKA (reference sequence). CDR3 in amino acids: CSASPTSYEQYF. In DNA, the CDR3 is TGCAGTGCTAGTCCCACCTCCTACGAGCAGTACTTC.

In nucleotides, the CDR3 is TGTGCCAGCCGGGACGGGACGCTTTACGAGCAGTACTTC. It encodes CASRDGTLYEQYF. This chain connects TRBV6-2 or TRBV6-3 to TRBJ2-7; D may match TRBD1 or TRBD2 (5 bases each). This CDR3 has 13 amino acids. The V gene's germline CDR1 is MNHEY and CDR2 SVGEGT. The ends were cut back, 8 bases at V and 4 bases at J, with 15 bases in the middle.